The next 7 T cell receptor beta chains were all read from a single sample in a study of identical twins. TCRdb fed the 5' RACE reads into MiXCR, producing one record per CDR3 protein. The sample consists of some 460,000 distinct CDR3 sequences, 14% of them appearing once. The sample also formed part of further work on yellow fever vaccine responses in identical twins.

Material: CD4+ T cells sorted from blood. All receptors come from a woman aged 18-29 years in good health.

This clonotype was seen ten or more times. The rearrangement links TRBV29-1 to TRBJ1-4; tentatively, D is TRBD1 (5 bases). Trimming pared 0 bases from V and 12 bases from J, leaving 17 bases between. The CDR3 is made up of 14 amino acids. Germline V lookup: CDR1 SQVTM, CDR2 ANQGSEA. The chain's CDR3 is CSVEDQAGRRELFF. Written as DNA, the CDR3 is TGCAGCGTTGAAGATCAGGCAGGGCGGAGGGAACTGTTTTTT.

Many counts were recorded for this clonotype. The chain couples TRBV5-1 to TRBJ1-5; D possibly corresponds to TRBD1 (5 bases). Per germline, CDR1 SGHRS and CDR2 YFSETQ. CDR3 length: 15 amino acids. The V end was cut by 0 bases, the J end by 0 bases, with 7 bases between. CDR3 in DNA: TGCGCCAGCAGCTTGGCGGGGGTTAGCAATCAGCCCCAGCATTTT. Amino acid sequence: CASSLAGVSNQPQHF.

The chain combines TRBV12-3 or TRBV12-4 with TRBJ2-7; D remains unclear. The CDR3 is made up of 15 amino acids. V dropped 6 bases and J dropped 2 bases, with 17 bases sitting between them. The CDR3 DNA reads TGTGCCAGCAGCCAGGACCTCAACCCCGCCTACGAGCAGTACTTC. Amino acid sequence: CASSQDLNPAYEQYF.

The chain uses TRBV10-3 and TRBJ2-7; the D is unclear. Per the germline V gene, CDR1 is ENHRY and CDR2 is SYGVKD. The CDR3 is made up of 14 amino acids. V was pared by 2 bases and J by 3 bases, with 11 bases between. The chain's CDR3 is CAISETPDVYEQYF. The CDR3 nucleotides read TGTGCCATCAGTGAGACTCCGGACGTCTACGAGCAGTACTTC.

The V and J genes are TRBV5-1 and TRBJ2-7; TRBD1 aligns across 7 bases. The V segment lost 4 bases and the J segment 2 bases; nucleotides outside the gene matches: 9. This CDR3 comprises 15 residues. Germline values: CDR1 SGHRS, CDR2 YFSETQ. Here the CDR3 reads CASSPNSGQPYEQYF. The CDR3 nucleotides are TGCGCCAGCAGCCCCAACTCGGGACAGCCCTACGAGCAGTACTTC.

This clonotype was seen a handful of times. The gene calls are TRBV19 and TRBJ1-6, with a possible D match to TRBD1 (6 bases). The ends were cut back, 7 bases at V and 10 bases at J, with 14 bases in the middle. Per the germline V gene, CDR1 is LNHDA and CDR2 is SQIVND (reference sequence). The CDR3 is 13 residues long. CDR3 amino acids: CASNESRGSPLHF. CDR3 bases: TGTGCCAGTAACGAGTCCAGGGGATCACCCCTCCACTTT.

This clonotype appeared a few times. The rearrangement uses TRBV28 and TRBJ2-7; 10 bases match TRBD2. Germline V lookup: CDR1 MDHEN, CDR2 SYDVKM. J was trimmed by 2 bases and V by 5 bases; bases with no gene match: 15. This CDR3 is 18 amino acids long. The CDR3, as DNA: TGTGCCAGCAGTCCCCCTCTAGCGGGAGTTTCATCCGCCTACGAGCAGTACTTC. Amino acid sequence: CASSPPLAGVSSAYEQYF.